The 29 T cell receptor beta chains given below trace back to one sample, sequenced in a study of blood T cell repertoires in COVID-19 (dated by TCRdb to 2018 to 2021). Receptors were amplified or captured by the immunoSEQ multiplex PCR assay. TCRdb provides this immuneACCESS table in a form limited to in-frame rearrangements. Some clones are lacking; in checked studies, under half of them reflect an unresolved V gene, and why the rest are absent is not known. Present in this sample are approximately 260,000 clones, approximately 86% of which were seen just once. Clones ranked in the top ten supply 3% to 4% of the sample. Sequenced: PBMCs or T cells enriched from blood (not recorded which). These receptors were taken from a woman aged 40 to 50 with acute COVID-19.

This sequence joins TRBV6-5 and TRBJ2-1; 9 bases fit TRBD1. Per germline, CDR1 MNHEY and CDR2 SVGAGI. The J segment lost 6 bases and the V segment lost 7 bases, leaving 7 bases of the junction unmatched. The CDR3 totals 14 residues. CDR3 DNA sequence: TGTGCCAGCAACCGGGACAGGGATGCCAATGAGCAGTTCTTC. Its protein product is CASNRDRDANEQFF.

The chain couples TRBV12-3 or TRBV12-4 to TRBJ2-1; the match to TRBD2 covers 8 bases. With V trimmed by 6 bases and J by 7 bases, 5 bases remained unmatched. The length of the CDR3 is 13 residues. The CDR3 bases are TGTGCCAGCAGATGGACTAGCTCGAATGAGCAGTTCTTC. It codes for CASRWTSSNEQFF.

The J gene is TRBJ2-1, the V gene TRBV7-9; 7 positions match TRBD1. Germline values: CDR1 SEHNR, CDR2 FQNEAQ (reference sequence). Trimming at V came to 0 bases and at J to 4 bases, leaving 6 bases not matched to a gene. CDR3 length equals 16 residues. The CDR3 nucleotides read TGTGCCAGCAGCTTAGCGGTTCACAGGGGATACAATGAGCAGTTCTTC. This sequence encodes CASSLAVHRGYNEQFF.

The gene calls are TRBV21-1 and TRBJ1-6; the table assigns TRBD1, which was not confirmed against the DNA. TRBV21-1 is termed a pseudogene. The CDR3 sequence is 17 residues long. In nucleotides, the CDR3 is TGTGCCAGCAGCAACCCCAGGGAAAGCTCCTATAATTCACCCCTCCACTTT. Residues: CASSNPRESSYNSPLHF.

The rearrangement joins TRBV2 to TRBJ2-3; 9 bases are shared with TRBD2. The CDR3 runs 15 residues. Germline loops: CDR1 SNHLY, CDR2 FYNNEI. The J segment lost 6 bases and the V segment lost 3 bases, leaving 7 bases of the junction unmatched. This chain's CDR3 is CASSDFSGREDTQYF. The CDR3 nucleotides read TGTGCCAGCAGTGACTTTAGCGGGAGAGAGGATACGCAGTATTTT.

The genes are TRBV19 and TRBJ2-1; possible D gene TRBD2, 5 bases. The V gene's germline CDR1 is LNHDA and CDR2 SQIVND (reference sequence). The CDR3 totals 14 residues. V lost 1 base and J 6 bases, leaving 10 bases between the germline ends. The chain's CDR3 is CASSIVYLANEQFF. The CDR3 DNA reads TGTGCCAGTAGTATAGTTTACCTAGCCAATGAGCAGTTCTTC. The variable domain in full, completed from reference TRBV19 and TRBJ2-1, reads DGGITQSPKYLFRKEGQNVTLSCEQNLNHDAMYWYRQDPGQGLRLIYYSQIVNDFQKGDIAEGYSVSREKKESFPLTVTSAQKNPTAFYLCASSIVYLANEQFFGPGTRLTVL.

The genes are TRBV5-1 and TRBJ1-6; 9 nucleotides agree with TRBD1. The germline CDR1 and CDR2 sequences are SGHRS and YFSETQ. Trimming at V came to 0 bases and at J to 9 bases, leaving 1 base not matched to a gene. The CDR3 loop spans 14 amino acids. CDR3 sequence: CASSLGTGVSPLHF. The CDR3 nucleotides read TGCGCCAGCAGCTTGGGGACAGGGGTTTCACCCCTCCACTTT.

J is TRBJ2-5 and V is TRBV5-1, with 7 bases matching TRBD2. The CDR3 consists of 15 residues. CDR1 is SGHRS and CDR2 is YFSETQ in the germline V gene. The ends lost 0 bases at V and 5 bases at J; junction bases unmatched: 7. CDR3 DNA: TGCGCCAGCAGCTTGGTGGCTGCGACTAGCGAGACCCAGTACTTC. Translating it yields CASSLVAATSETQYF. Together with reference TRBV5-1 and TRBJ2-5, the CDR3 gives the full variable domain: KAGVTQTPRYLIKTRGQQVTLSCSPISGHRSVSWYQQTPGQGLQFLFEYFSETQRNKGNFPGRFSGRQFSNSRSEMNVSTLELGDSALYLCASSLVAATSETQYFGPGTRLLVL.

As DNA, the CDR3 is TGTGCCAGCAGTTTAGCGAGTCCGCCCCAGCATTTT. Translating gives CASSLASPPQHF. This chain links TRBV28 with TRBJ1-5, with D uncertain. The germline V gene has CDR1 MDHEN and CDR2 SYDVKM. The CDR3 has 12 amino acids. V shed 2 bases and J shed 9 bases, with 8 bases lying between them.

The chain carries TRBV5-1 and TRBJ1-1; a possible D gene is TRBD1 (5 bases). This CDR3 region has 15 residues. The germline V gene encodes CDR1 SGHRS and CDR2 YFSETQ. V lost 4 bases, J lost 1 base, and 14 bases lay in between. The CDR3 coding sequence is TGCGCCAGCAGCAGGTCGCAGGGTCCGAACACTGAAGCTTTCTTT. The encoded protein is CASSRSQGPNTEAFF.

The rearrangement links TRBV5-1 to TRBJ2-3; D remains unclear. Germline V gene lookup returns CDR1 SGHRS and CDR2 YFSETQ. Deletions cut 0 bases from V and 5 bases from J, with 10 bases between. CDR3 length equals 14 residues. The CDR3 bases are TGCGCCAGCAGCTTGGGAGCCCCTCGAGATACGCAGTATTTT. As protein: CASSLGAPRDTQYF. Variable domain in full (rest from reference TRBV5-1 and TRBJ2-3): KAGVTQTPRYLIKTRGQQVTLSCSPISGHRSVSWYQQTPGQGLQFLFEYFSETQRNKGNFPGRFSGRQFSNSRSEMNVSTLELGDSALYLCASSLGAPRDTQYFGPGTRLTVL.

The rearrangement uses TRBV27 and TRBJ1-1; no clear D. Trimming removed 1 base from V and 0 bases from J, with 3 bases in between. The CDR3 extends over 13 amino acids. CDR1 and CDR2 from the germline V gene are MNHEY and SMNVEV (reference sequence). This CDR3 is CASSLFLNTEAFF. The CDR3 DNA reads TGTGCCAGCAGTTTATTCTTGAACACTGAAGCTTTCTTT.

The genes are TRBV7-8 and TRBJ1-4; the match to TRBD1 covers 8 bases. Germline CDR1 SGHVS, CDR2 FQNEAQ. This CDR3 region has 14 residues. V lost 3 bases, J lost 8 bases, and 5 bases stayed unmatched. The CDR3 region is CASSFQGAREKLFF. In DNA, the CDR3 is TGTGCCAGCAGCTTTCAGGGGGCCAGAGAAAAACTGTTTTTT.

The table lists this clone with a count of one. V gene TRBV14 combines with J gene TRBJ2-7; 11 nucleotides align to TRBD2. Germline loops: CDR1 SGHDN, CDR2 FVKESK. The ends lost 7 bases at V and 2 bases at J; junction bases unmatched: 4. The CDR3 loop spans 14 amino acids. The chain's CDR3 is CASTPSGRTYEQYF. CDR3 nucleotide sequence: TGTGCCAGCACACCTAGCGGGAGGACCTACGAGCAGTACTTC.

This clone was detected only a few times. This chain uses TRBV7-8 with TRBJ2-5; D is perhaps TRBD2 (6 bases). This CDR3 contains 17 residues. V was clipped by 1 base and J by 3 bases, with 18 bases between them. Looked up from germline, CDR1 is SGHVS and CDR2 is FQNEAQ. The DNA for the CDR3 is TGTGCCAGCAGCTTAGGGTATTGGACTACCTCTGAAGAGACCCAGTACTTC. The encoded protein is CASSLGYWTTSEETQYF. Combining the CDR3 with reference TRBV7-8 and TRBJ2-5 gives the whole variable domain GAGVSQSPRYKVAKRGQDVALRCDPISGHVSLFWYQQALGQGPEFLTYFQNEAQLDKSGLPSDRFFAERPEGSVSTLKIQRTQQEDSAVYLCASSLGYWTTSEETQYFGPGTRLLVL.

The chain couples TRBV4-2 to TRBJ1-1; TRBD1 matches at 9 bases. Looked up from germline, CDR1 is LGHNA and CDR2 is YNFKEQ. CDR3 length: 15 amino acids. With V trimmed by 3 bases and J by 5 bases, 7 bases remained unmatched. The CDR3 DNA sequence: TGTGCCAGCAGCCATCCTCTGGACAGGGGAACTGAAGCTTTCTTT. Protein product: CASSHPLDRGTEAFF.

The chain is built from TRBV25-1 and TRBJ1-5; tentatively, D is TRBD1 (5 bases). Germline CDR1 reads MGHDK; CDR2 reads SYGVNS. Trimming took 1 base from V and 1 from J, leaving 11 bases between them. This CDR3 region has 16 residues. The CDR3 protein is CASSEWGDRSNQPQHF. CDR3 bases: TGTGCCAGCAGTGAATGGGGGGATCGGAGCAATCAGCCCCAGCATTTT.

CDR3: CASSERPGVGNTGELFF. The CDR3 nucleotides read TGCGCCAGCAGTGAAAGGCCAGGGGTTGGAAACACCGGGGAGCTGTTTTTT. The chain recombines TRBV10-1 with TRBJ2-2, with D possibly matching TRBD1 (6 bases). Germline V gene sequence: CDR1 WNHNN, CDR2 SYGVQD (reference sequence). V was trimmed by 3 bases and J by 2 bases, leaving 16 bases between them. There are 17 residues in the CDR3.

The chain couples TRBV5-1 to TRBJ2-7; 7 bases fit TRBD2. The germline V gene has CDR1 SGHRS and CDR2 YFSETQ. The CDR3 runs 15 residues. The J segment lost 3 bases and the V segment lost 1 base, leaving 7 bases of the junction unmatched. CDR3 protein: CASSLSVGGNYEQYF. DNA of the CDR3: TGCGCCAGCAGCTTGTCGGTGGGAGGGAACTACGAGCAGTACTTC.

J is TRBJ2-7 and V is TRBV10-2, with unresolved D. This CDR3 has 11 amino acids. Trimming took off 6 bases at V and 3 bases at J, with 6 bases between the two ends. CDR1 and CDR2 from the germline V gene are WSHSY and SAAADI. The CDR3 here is CASRSGYEQYF. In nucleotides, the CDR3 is TGCGCCAGCAGGTCAGGCTACGAGCAGTACTTC.

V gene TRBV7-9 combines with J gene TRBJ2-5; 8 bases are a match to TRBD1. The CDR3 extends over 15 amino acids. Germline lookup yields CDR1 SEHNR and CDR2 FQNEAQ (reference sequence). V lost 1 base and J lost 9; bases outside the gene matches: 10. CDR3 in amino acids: CASSLGSQTGESQYF. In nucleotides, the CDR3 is TGTGCCAGCAGCTTAGGGTCCCAGACAGGGGAGTCCCAGTACTTC.

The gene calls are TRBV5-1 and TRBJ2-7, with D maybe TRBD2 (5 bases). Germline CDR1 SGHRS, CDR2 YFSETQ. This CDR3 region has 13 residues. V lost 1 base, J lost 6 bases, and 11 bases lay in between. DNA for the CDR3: TGCGCCAGCAGCTTGTCCCTAGCTGGCGAGCAGTACTTC. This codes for CASSLSLAGEQYF.

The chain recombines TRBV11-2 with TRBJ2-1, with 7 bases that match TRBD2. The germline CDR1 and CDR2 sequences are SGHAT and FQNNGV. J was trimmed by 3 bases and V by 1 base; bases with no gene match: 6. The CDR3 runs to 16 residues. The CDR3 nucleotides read TGTGCCAGCAGCTTAGTCTTCCTAGCGGACTACAATGAGCAGTTCTTC. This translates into CASSLVFLADYNEQFF.

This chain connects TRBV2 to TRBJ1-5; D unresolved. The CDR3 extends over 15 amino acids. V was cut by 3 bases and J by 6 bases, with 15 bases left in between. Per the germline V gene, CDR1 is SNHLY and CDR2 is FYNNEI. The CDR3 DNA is TGTGCCAGCAGTGATTTAGGTTCGGGAGTTCAGCCCCAGCATTTT. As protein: CASSDLGSGVQPQHF.

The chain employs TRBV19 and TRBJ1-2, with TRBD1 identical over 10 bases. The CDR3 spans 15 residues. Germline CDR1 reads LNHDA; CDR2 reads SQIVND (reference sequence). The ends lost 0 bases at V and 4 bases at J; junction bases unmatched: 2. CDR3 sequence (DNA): TGTGCCAGTAGTATAGAGGGACAGGGGCCCTATGGCTACACCTTC. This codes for CASSIEGQGPYGYTF. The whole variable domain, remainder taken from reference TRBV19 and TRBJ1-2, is DGGITQSPKYLFRKEGQNVTLSCEQNLNHDAMYWYRQDPGQGLRLIYYSQIVNDFQKGDIAEGYSVSREKKESFPLTVTSAQKNPTAFYLCASSIEGQGPYGYTFGSGTRLTVV.

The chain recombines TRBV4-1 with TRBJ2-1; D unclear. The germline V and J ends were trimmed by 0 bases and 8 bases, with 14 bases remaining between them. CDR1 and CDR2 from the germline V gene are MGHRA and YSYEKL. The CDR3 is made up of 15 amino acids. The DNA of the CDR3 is TGCGCCAGCAGCCAAGACCCTTCGAGGCGCGATGAGCAGTTCTTC. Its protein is CASSQDPSRRDEQFF.

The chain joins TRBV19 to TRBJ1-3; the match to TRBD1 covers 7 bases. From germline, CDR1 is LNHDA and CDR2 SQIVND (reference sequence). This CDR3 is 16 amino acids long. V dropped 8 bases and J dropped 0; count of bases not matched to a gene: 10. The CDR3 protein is CASATRDSRSGNTIYF. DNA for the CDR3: TGTGCCAGTGCCACCCGGGACAGCCGCTCTGGAAACACCATATATTTT.

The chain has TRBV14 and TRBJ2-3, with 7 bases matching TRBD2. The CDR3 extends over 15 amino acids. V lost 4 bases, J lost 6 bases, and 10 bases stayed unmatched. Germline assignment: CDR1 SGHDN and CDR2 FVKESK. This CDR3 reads CASSPSGVRGDTQYF. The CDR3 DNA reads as TGTGCCAGCAGCCCTAGCGGAGTGAGGGGTGATACGCAGTATTTT.

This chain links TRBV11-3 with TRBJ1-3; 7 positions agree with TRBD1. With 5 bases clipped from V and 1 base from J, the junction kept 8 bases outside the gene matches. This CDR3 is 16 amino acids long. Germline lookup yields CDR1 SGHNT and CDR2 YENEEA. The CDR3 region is CASSPRDSSSGNTIYF. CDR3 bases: TGTGCCAGCAGCCCCAGGGACAGTTCTTCTGGAAACACCATATATTTT. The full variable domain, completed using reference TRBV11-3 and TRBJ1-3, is EAGVVQSPRYKIIEKKQPVAFWCNPISGHNTLYWYLQNLGQGPELLIRYENEEAVDDSQLPKDRFSAERLKGVDSTLKIQPAELGDSAVYLCASSPRDSSSGNTIYFGEGSWLTVV.